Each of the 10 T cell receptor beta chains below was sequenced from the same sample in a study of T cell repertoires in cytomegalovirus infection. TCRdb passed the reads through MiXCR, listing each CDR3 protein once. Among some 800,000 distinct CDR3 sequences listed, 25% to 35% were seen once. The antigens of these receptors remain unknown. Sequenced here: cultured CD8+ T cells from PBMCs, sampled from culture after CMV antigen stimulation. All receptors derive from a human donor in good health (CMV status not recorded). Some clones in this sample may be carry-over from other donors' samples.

In DNA form, the CDR3 reads TGTGCCAGCAGCACAAGGACTAGCGGGGGGCCTTCAAGCACAGATACGCAGTATTTT. As protein: CASSTRTSGGPSSTDTQYF. The chain joins TRBV27 to TRBJ2-3; 14 bases line up with TRBD2. The CDR3 has 19 residues. Losses at the gene ends were 6 bases for V and 0 bases for J; bases not matched to a gene: 11. Germline loops: CDR1 MNHEY, CDR2 SMNVEV (reference sequence).

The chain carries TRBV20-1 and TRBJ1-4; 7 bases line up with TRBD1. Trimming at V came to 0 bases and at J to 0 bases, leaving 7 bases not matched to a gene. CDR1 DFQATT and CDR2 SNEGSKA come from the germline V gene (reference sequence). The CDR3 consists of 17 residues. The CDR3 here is CSARDQGGGTTNEKLFF. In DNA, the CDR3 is TGCAGTGCTAGAGATCAGGGGGGCGGAACAACTAATGAAAAACTGTTTTTT.

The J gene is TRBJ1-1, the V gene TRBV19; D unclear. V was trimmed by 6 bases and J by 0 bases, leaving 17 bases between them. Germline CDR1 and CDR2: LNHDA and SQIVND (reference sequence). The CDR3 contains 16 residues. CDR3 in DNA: TGTGCCAGTAGGATTGGAAGAGGACGGATGAACACTGAAGCTTTCTTT. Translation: CASRIGRGRMNTEAFF.

The CDR3, as DNA: TGTGCCAGCAGCTCCAACGCGGACGGACTCCGATTAGGGGCCAACGTCCTGACTTTC. It is translated as CASSSNADGLRLGANVLTF. The chain employs TRBV7-6 and TRBJ2-6, with D possibly TRBD2 on 5 matching bases. This CDR3 is built from 19 residues. In germline, CDR1 is SGHVS, CDR2 FNYEAQ. Trimming stripped 4 bases from V and 4 bases from J, with 23 bases between.

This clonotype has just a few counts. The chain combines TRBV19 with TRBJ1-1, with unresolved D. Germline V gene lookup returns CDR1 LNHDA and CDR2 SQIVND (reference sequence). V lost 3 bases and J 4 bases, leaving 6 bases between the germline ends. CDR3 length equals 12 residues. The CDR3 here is CASSIWGTEAFF. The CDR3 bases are TGTGCCAGTAGTATTTGGGGCACTGAAGCTTTCTTT.

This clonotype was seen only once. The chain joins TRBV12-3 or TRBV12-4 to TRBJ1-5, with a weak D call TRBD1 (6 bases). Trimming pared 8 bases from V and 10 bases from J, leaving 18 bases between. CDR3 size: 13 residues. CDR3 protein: CASDIGGRIPQHF. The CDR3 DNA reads TGTGCCAGCGATATCGGGGGGCGAATACCCCAGCATTTT.

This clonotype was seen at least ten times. The CDR3 protein is CASSPYRQGTDTQYF. The CDR3 DNA sequence: TGCGCCAGCAGCCCTTACAGACAGGGAACAGATACGCAGTATTTT. The rearrangement links TRBV4-1 to TRBJ2-3; 7 bases are a match to TRBD1. The germline CDR1 and CDR2 sequences are MGHRA and YSYEKL. CDR3 length equals 15 residues. V shed 4 bases, J shed 3 bases, and the junction held 7 bases outside the gene matches.

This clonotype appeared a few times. The CDR3 sequence: CASSSVRGGAYEQYF. CDR3 nucleotides: TGTGCCAGCAGCTCGGTGAGAGGGGGGGCGTACGAGCAGTACTTC. The chain links TRBV27 to TRBJ2-7, with D tentatively TRBD2 (7 bases). The V end lost 6 bases, the J end lost 4 bases, and 19 bases lay between the germline ends. CDR1 MNHEY and CDR2 SMNVEV come from the germline V gene (reference sequence). The CDR3 runs to 15 residues.

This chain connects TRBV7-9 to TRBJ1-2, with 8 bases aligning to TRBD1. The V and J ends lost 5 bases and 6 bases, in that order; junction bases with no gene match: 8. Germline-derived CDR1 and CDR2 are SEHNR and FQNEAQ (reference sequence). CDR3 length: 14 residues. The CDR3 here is CASSPPTGEHGYTF. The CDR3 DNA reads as TGTGCCAGCAGCCCCCCGACAGGGGAACATGGCTACACCTTC.

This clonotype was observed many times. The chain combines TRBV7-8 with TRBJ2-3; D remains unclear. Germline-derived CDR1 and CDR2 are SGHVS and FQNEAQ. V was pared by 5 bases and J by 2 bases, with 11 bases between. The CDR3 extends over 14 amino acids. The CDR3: CASSPARYTDTQYF. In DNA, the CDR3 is TGTGCCAGCAGCCCAGCTCGGTACACAGATACGCAGTATTTT.